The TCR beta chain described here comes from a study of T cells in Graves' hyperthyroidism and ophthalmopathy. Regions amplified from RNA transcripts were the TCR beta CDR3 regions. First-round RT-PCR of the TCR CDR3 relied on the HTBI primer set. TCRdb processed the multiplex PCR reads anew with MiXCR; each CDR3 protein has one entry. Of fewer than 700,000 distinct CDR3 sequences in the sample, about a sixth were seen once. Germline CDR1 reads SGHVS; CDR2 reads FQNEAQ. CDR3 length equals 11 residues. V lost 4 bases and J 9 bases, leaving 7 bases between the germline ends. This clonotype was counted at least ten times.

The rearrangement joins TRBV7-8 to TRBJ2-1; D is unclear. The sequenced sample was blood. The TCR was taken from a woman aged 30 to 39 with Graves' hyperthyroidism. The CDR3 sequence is CASSSTGEQFF. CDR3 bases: TGTGCCAGCAGCTCGACGGGTGAGCAGTTCTTC.